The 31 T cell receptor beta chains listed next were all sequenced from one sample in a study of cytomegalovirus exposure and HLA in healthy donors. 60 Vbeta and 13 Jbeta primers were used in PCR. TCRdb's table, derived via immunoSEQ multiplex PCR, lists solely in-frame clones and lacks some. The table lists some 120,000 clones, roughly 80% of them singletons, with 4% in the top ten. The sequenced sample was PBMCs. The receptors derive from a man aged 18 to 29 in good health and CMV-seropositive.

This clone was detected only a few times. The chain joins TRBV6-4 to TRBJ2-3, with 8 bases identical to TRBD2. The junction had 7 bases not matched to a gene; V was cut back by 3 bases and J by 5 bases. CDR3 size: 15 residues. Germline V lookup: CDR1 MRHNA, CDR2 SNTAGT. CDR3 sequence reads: CASSEEAGGRDTQYF. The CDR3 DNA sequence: TGTGCCAGCAGTGAGGAGGCGGGAGGAAGAGATACGCAGTATTTT.

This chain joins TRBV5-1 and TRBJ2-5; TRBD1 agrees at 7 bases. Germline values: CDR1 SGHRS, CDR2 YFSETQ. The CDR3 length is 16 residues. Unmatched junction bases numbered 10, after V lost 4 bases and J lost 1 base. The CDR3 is CASSPRIQGPQETQYF. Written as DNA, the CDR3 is TGCGCCAGCAGCCCACGAATACAGGGGCCCCAAGAGACCCAGTACTTC.

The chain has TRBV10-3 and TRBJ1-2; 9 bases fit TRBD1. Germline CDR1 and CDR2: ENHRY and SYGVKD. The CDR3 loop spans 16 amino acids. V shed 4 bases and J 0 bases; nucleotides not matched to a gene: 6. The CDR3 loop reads CAISVTGGVSNYGYTF. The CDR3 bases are TGTGCCATCAGTGTTACAGGGGGCGTCTCTAACTATGGCTACACCTTC.

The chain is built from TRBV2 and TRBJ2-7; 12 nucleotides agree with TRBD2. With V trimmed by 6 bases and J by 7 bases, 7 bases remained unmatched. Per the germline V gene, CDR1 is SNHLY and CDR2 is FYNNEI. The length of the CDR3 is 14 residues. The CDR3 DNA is TGTGCCAGCAGGACTAGCGGGAGTCTCGGAGAGCAGTACTTC. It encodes CASRTSGSLGEQYF.

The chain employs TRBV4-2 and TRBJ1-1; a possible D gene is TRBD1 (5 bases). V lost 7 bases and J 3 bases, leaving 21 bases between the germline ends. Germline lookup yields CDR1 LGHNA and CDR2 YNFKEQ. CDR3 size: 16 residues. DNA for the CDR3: TGTGCCAGCACCTTCTACCGGACGGGGGGAGACACTGAAGCTTTCTTT. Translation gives CASTFYRTGGDTEAFF.

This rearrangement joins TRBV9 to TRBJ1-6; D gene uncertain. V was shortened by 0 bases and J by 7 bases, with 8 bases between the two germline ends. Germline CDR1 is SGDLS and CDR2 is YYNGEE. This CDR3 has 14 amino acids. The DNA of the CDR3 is TGTGCCAGCAGCGTAGGAGAGAGAAATTCACCCCTCCACTTT. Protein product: CASSVGERNSPLHF.

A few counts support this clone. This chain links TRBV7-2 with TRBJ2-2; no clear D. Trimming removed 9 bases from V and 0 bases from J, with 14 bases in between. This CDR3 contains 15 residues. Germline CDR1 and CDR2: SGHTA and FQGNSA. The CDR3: CASKTGSSNTGELFF. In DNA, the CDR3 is TGTGCCAGTAAGACCGGGTCCTCGAACACCGGGGAGCTGTTTTTT.

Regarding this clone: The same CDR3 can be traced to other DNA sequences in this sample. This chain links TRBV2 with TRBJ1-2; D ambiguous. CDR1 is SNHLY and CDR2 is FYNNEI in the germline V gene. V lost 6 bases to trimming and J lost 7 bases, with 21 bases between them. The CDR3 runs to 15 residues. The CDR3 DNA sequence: TGTGCCAGCAGCACGGAGGGTTTTGGTTTAAGTGGCTACACCTTC. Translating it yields CASSTEGFGLSGYTF.

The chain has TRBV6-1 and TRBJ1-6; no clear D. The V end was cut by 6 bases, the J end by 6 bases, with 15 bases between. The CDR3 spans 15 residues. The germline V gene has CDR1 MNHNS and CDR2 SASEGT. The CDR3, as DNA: TGTGCCAGCAGGTCAGGCGGGGAATCTAATTCACCCCTCCACTTT. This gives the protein CASRSGGESNSPLHF.

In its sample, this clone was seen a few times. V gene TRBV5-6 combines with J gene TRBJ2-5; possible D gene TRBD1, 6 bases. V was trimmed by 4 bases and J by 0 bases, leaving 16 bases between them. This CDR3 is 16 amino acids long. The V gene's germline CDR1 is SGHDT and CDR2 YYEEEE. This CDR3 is CASSPQGSGDQETQYF. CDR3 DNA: TGTGCCAGCAGCCCCCAGGGGTCAGGGGACCAAGAGACCCAGTACTTC.

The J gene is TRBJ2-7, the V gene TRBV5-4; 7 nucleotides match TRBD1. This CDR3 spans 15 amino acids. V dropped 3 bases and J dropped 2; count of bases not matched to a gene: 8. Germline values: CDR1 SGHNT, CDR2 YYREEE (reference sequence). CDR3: CASSYRQGSPYEQYF. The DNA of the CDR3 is TGTGCCAGCAGCTACCGACAGGGAAGTCCCTACGAGCAGTACTTC.

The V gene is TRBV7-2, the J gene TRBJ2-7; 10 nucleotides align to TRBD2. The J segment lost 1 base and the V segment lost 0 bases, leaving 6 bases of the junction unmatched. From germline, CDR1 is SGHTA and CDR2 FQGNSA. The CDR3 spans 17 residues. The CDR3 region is CASSLAPWTSGSYEQYF. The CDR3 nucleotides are TGTGCCAGCAGCTTAGCGCCCTGGACTAGCGGTTCCTACGAGCAGTACTTC.

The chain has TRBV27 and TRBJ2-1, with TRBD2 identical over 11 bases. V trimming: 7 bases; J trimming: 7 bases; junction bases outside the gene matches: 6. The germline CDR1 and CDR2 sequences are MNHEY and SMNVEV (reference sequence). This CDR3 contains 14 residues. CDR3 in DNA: TGTGCCAGCACCTCTAGCGGGGGGCGTAATGAGCAGTTCTTC. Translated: CASTSSGGRNEQFF.

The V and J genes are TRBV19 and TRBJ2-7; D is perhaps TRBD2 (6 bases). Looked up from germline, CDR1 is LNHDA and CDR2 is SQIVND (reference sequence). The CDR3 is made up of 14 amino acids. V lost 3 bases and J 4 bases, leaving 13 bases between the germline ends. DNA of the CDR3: TGTGCCAGTAGTATTGGAGCGGGTAGGTACGAGCAGTACTTC. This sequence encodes CASSIGAGRYEQYF.

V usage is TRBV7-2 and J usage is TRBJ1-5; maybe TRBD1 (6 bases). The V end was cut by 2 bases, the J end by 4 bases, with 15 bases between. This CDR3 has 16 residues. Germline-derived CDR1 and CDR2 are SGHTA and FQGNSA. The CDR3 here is CASSLSVGTPNQPQHF. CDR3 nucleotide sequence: TGTGCCAGCAGCTTAAGCGTCGGGACACCAAATCAGCCCCAGCATTTT.

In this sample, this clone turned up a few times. The CDR3 spells CASRFRDRSYQPQHF. DNA for the CDR3: TGTGCCAGTAGGTTCCGGGACAGGAGTTATCAGCCCCAGCATTTT. This rearrangement joins TRBV19 to TRBJ1-5; TRBD1 aligns across 8 bases. CDR3 length equals 15 residues. V dropped 6 bases and J dropped 5; count of bases not matched to a gene: 9. The germline CDR1 and CDR2 sequences are LNHDA and SQIVND (reference sequence).

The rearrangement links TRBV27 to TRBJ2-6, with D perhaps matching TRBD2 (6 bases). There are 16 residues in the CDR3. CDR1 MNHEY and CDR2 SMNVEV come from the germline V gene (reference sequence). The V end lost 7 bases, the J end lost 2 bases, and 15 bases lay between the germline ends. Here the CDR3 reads CASTKSWEAGANVLTF. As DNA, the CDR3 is TGTGCCAGCACAAAATCATGGGAGGCTGGGGCCAACGTCCTGACTTTC.

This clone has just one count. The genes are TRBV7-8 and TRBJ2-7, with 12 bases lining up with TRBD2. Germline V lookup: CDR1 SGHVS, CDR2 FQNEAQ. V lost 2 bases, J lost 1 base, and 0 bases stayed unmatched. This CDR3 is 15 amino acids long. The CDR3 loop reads CASSLLAGGSYEQYF. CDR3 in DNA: TGTGCCAGCAGCTTACTAGCGGGAGGGTCCTACGAGCAGTACTTC.

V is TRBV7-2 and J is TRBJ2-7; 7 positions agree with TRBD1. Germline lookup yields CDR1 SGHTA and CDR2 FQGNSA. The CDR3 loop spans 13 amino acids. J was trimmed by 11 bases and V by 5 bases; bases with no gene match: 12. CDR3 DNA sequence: TGTGCCAGCAGCCGACGACAGGGTAGTCAAGAGTACTTC. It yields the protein CASSRRQGSQEYF.

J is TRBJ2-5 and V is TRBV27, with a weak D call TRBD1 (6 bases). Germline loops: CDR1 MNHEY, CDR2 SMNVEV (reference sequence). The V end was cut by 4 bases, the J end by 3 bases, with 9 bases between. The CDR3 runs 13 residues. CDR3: CASSSNREETQYF. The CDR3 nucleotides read TGTGCCAGCAGTTCCAACAGGGAAGAGACCCAGTACTTC.

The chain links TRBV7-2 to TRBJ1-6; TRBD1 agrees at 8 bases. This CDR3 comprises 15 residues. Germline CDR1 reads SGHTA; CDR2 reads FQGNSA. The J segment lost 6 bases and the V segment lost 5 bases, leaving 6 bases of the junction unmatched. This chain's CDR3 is CASSAGGRINSPLHF. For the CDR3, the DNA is TGTGCCAGCAGCGCAGGGGGCCGGATTAATTCACCCCTCCACTTT.

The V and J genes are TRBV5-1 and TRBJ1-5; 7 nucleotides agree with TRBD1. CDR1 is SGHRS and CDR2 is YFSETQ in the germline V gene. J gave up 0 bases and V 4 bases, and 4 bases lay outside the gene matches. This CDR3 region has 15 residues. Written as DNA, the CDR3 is TGCGCCAGCAGCCCAGGGACAGATAGCAATCAGCCCCAGCATTTT. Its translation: CASSPGTDSNQPQHF.

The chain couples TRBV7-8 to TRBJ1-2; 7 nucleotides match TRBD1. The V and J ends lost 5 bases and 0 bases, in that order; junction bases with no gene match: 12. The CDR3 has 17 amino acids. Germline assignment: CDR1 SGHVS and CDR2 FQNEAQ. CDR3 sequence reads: CASSPRQGQKPNYGYTF. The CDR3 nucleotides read TGTGCCAGCAGCCCCCGTCAGGGACAGAAGCCTAACTATGGCTACACCTTC.

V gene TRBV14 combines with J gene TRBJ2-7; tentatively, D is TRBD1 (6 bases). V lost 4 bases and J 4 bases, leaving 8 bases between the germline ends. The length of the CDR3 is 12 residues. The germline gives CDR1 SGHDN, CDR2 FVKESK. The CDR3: CASSRTVYEQYF. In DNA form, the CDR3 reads TGTGCCAGCAGCCGGACAGTTTACGAGCAGTACTTC.

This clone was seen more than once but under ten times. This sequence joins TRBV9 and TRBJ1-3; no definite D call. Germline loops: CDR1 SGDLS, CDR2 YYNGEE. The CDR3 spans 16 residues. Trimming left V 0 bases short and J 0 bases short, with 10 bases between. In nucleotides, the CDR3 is TGTGCCAGCAGCGTAGACGGAGGAGGCTCTGGAAACACCATATATTTT. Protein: CASSVDGGGSGNTIYF.

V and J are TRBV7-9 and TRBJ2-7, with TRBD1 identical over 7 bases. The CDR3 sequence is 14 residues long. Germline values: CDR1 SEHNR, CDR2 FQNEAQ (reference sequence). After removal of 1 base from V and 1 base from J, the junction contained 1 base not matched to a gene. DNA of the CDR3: TGTGCCAGCAGCTTAGGGACAGGTTCCTACGAGCAGTACTTC. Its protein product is CASSLGTGSYEQYF.

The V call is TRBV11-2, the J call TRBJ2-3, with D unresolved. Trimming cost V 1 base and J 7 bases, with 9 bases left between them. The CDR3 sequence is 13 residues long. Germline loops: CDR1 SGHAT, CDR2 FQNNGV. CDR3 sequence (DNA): TGTGCCAGCAGCTTAGCAGGCCCGAATACGCAGTATTTT. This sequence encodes CASSLAGPNTQYF.

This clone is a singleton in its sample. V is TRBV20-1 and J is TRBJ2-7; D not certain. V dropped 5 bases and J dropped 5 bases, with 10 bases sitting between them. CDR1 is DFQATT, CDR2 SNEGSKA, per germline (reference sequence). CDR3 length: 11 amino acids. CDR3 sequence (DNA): TGCAGTGCTTCCAGGATGGACGAGCAGTACTTC. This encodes CSASRMDEQYF.

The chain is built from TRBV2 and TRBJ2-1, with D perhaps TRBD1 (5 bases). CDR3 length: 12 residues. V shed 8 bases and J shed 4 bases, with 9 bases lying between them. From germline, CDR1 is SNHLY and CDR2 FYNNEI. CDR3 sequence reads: CASWGQYNEQFF. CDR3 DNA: TGTGCCAGCTGGGGCCAGTACAATGAGCAGTTCTTC.

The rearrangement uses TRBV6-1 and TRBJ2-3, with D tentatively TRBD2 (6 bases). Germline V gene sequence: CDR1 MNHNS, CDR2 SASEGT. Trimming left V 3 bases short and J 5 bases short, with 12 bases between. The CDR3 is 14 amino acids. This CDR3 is CASSDRLVVDTQYF. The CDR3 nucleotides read TGTGCCAGCAGTGACCGACTAGTGGTAGATACGCAGTATTTT.

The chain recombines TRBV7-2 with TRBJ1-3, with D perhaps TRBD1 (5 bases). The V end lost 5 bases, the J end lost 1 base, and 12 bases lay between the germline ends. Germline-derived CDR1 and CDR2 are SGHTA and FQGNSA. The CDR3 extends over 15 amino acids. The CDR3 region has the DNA TGTGCCAGCAGCGTCCGGGCAGGGTCTGGAAACACCATATATTTT. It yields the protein CASSVRAGSGNTIYF.